This TCR beta chain originates from a study of T cell responses to AZD1222 COVID-19 vaccine. As concerns this clone: Antigen unknown.

The table came from immunoSEQ multiplex PCR; TCRdb's copy has only in-frame clones and leaves some out. The profile shows 95,000 to 100,000 clones, approximately 84% of them singletons. The V gene's germline CDR1 is SNHLY and CDR2 FYNNEI. V lost 5 bases to trimming and J lost 2 bases, with 6 bases between them. This CDR3 has 12 amino acids. Study outcomes and limitations: The donor group comprised mostly white British people and more females; the analysis possibly underestimated clonal diversity.

This sequence was found in an adult in good health. The V and J genes are TRBV2 and TRBJ1-1; D gene ambiguous. The sample consisted of peripheral blood, taken on day 0 of AZD1222 vaccination. The chain's CDR3 is CASSISNTEAFF. The CDR3 region has the DNA TGTGCCAGCAGTATCAGTAACACTGAAGCTTTCTTT.